The 21 T cell receptor beta chains listed next were all sequenced from one sample in a study of T cell responses to AZD1222 COVID-19 vaccine. Only in-frame clones appear in the TCRdb table, and some are missing; sequencing was by immunoSEQ multiplex PCR. The sample consists of 150,000 to 200,000 clones, roughly 93% of them appearing once. Sequencing was performed on peripheral blood, taken on day 0 of AZD1222 vaccination. The receptors come from an adult in good health.

This sequence joins TRBV30 and TRBJ2-2; possibly TRBD2 for D (6 bases). Germline assignment: CDR1 GTSNPN and CDR2 SVGIG (reference sequence). Trimming pared 6 bases from V and 0 bases from J, leaving 20 bases between. This CDR3 contains 17 residues. The CDR3 DNA reads as TGTGCCTGCCCCCCCCCGTTGGGAGGAGCGAACACCGGGGAGCTGTTTTTT. Its protein is CACPPPLGGANTGELFF.

The rearrangement uses TRBV3-1 (or the pseudogene TRBV3-2) and TRBJ1-2, with D hard to call. Germline CDR1 reads LGHDT; CDR2 reads YNNKEL (reference sequence). The V gene lost 6 bases and the J gene lost 1 base, with 12 bases spanning the gap. The CDR3 is made up of 14 amino acids. This CDR3 reads CASRSLGSNYGYTF. The CDR3 DNA is TGTGCCAGCAGATCCCTAGGCAGTAACTATGGCTACACCTTC.

The chain joins TRBV2 to TRBJ2-7; D is possibly TRBD1 or TRBD2 (6 bases each). V was pared by 8 bases and J by 6 bases, with 26 bases between. The CDR3 runs to 16 residues. The V gene's germline CDR1 is SNHLY and CDR2 FYNNEI. CDR3 protein: CASLLTAGQAFAEQYF. The CDR3 bases are TGTGCCAGCCTACTGACTGCGGGACAAGCCTTCGCCGAGCAGTACTTC.

This clone has just one count. The V call is TRBV9, the J call TRBJ2-2; TRBD2 aligns across 9 bases. CDR3 length equals 17 residues. The germline V gene encodes CDR1 SGDLS and CDR2 YYNGEE. Losses at the gene ends were 4 bases for V and 1 base for J; bases not matched to a gene: 8. The CDR3 sequence is CASSTFLAGLNTGELFF. CDR3 DNA: TGTGCCAGCAGCACTTTTCTAGCGGGACTGAACACCGGGGAGCTGTTTTTT.

This chain joins TRBV9 and TRBJ2-2, with TRBD2 matching 12 bases. CDR3 length: 16 amino acids. Trimming removed 3 bases from V and 4 bases from J; junction bases left unmatched: 4. The germline V gene has CDR1 SGDLS and CDR2 YYNGEE. The CDR3 DNA reads as TGTGCCAGCAGCGATTCACTAGCGGGAGGCACCGGGGAGCTGTTTTTT. Translated, it gives CASSDSLAGGTGELFF.

J is TRBJ1-1 and V is TRBV7-3; 7 nucleotides agree with TRBD1. The CDR3 has 16 amino acids. J was trimmed by 4 bases and V by 6 bases; bases with no gene match: 14. The germline V gene has CDR1 SGHTA and CDR2 FQGTGA. CDR3 nucleotides: TGTGCCAGCAGGAGGGACAGCTCTTATGGAGTCACTGAAGCTTTCTTT. Its translation is CASRRDSSYGVTEAFF.

V usage is TRBV27 and J usage is TRBJ1-2; D is uncertain. V lost 6 bases and J lost 0, with 11 bases in between. CDR3 size: 14 residues. Per the germline V gene, CDR1 is MNHEY and CDR2 is SMNVEV (reference sequence). CDR3 DNA: TGTGCCAGCAGCCGACGAGGGTCTAACTATGGCTACACCTTC. Translating it yields CASSRRGSNYGYTF.

In DNA, the CDR3 is TGTGCCAGCAGCTTAGGACTAGCGGAGGTCTACGAGCAGTACTTC. Translating it yields CASSLGLAEVYEQYF. This chain joins TRBV7-9 and TRBJ2-7; 9 bases agree with TRBD2. The CDR3 length is 15 residues. Germline V CDR1 and CDR2: SEHNR, FQNEAQ (reference sequence). The ends lost 1 base at V and 3 bases at J; junction bases unmatched: 4.

The chain employs TRBV29-1 and TRBJ2-3; maybe TRBD2 (6 bases). The germline V and J ends were trimmed by 3 bases and 6 bases, with 19 bases remaining between them. The germline gives CDR1 SQVTM, CDR2 ANQGSEA. CDR3 length: 15 residues. CDR3 DNA: TGCAGCGTTGAGGGCGGGGTGGGAAGTTTTGATACGCAGTATTTT. Amino acids: CSVEGGVGSFDTQYF.

The chain joins TRBV15 to TRBJ2-2, with TRBD1 identical over 10 bases. Germline loops: CDR1 LNHNV, CDR2 YYDKDF (reference sequence). V shed 5 bases and J 7 bases; nucleotides not matched to a gene: 7. The CDR3 has 15 amino acids. CDR3 sequence reads: CATSPSRDRGGELFF. The DNA of the CDR3 is TGTGCCACCAGCCCGTCCCGGGACAGGGGCGGGGAGCTGTTTTTT.

V usage is TRBV28 and J usage is TRBJ2-3; no definite D call. V was clipped by 5 bases and J by 9 bases, with 15 bases between them. The germline V gene encodes CDR1 MDHEN and CDR2 SYDVKM. This CDR3 contains 13 residues. This chain's CDR3 is CASSPRPVETQYF. The CDR3 DNA reads TGTGCCAGCAGTCCCCGTCCCGTAGAAACGCAGTATTTT.

The chain has TRBV7-2 and TRBJ2-3; D is perhaps TRBD2 (7 bases). From germline, CDR1 is SGHTA and CDR2 FQGNSA. Between the trimmed V and J ends, which lost 5 bases and 2 bases, there was a span of 17 bases. This CDR3 is built from 16 residues. Here the CDR3 reads CASSDGGGGPTDTQYF. CDR3 bases: TGTGCCAGCAGCGATGGAGGGGGAGGGCCCACAGATACGCAGTATTTT.

The gene calls are TRBV11-2 and TRBJ2-1; maybe TRBD2 (5 bases). CDR1 SGHAT and CDR2 FQNNGV come from the germline V gene. This CDR3 comprises 16 residues. Trimming pared 4 bases from V and 3 bases from J, leaving 16 bases between. CDR3 DNA sequence: TGTGCCAGCAGCTCCCGAAGTGCAGACTACTACAATGAGCAGTTCTTC. Protein: CASSSRSADYYNEQFF.

The gene calls are TRBV3-1 (or the pseudogene TRBV3-2) and TRBJ2-5; 8 bases align to TRBD2. The V gene end was trimmed by 1 base and the J gene end by 4 bases; junction bases not matched to a gene: 5. The CDR3 is 15 amino acids. Looked up from germline, CDR1 is LGHDT and CDR2 is YNNKEL (reference sequence). The CDR3 DNA follows: TGTGCCAGCAGCCAAGTTGGACTAGCCGGAGAGACCCAGTACTTC. Encoded protein: CASSQVGLAGETQYF.

The chain is built from TRBV5-1 and TRBJ2-5; possibly TRBD2 for D (5 bases). CDR3 length: 15 residues. Trimming pared 1 base from V and 1 base from J, leaving 11 bases between. Looked up from germline, CDR1 is SGHRS and CDR2 is YFSETQ. CDR3 loop: CASSLFRGIQETQYF. CDR3 nucleotide sequence: TGCGCCAGCAGCTTGTTTCGAGGGATCCAAGAGACCCAGTACTTC.

The chain carries TRBV2 and TRBJ1-6; 8 bases are a match to TRBD1. The germline gives CDR1 SNHLY, CDR2 FYNNEI. The CDR3 is 15 amino acids. Germline trimming cut 2 bases from V and 9 bases from J; bases unmatched to any gene: 6. CDR3 sequence reads: CASSERRQGTSPLHF. The CDR3, as DNA: TGTGCCAGCAGTGAAAGGAGACAGGGGACTTCACCCCTCCACTTT.

The chain joins TRBV19 to TRBJ1-2; TRBD1 matches 12 bases. The V gene end was trimmed by 5 bases and the J gene end by 8 bases; junction bases not matched to a gene: 6. The germline V gene has CDR1 LNHDA and CDR2 SQIVND (reference sequence). The CDR3 sequence is 14 residues long. The chain's CDR3 is CASSPGQGAFGYTF. The CDR3, as DNA: TGTGCCAGTAGTCCGGGACAGGGGGCTTTCGGCTACACCTTC.

The rearrangement links TRBV27 to TRBJ1-4, with D uncertain. This CDR3 comprises 14 residues. Germline CDR1 and CDR2: MNHEY and SMNVEV (reference sequence). The V gene lost 5 bases and the J gene lost 10 bases, with 17 bases spanning the gap. The CDR3 nucleotides read TGTGCCAGCAGTCCCACCCCCCCTGCCGGAAAACTGTTTTTT. Its protein is CASSPTPPAGKLFF.

The chain recombines TRBV11-2 with TRBJ2-1; 11 nucleotides agree with TRBD2. The germline V gene encodes CDR1 SGHAT and CDR2 FQNNGV. CDR3 length: 19 amino acids. The ends lost 5 bases at V and 5 bases at J; junction bases unmatched: 17. The CDR3 loop is CASSPKVLAGGGEDNEQFF. The CDR3 DNA reads as TGTGCCAGCAGCCCTAAGGTCCTAGCGGGAGGCGGGGAGGACAATGAGCAGTTCTTC.

The chain recombines TRBV5-6 with TRBJ2-5, with 9 bases lining up with TRBD1. The CDR3 is made up of 15 amino acids. CDR1 and CDR2 from the germline V gene are SGHDT and YYEEEE. Germline trimming cut 6 bases from V and 0 bases from J; bases unmatched to any gene: 6. The CDR3 reads CASNLDRGNQETQYF. The CDR3, as DNA: TGTGCCAGCAATCTGGACAGGGGAAACCAAGAGACCCAGTACTTC. Using reference TRBV5-6 and TRBJ2-5 for the parts outside the CDR3, the full variable domain is DAGVTQSPTHLIKTRGQQVTLRCSPKSGHDTVSWYQQALGQGPQFIFQYYEEEERQRGNFPDRFSGHQFPNYSSELNVNALLLGDSALYLCASNLDRGNQETQYFGPGTRLLVL.

The genes are TRBV27 and TRBJ2-7; tentatively, D is TRBD1 (6 bases). This CDR3 contains 17 residues. Germline values: CDR1 MNHEY, CDR2 SMNVEV (reference sequence). V was cut by 5 bases and J by 5 bases, with 25 bases left in between. CDR3 DNA: TGTGCCAGCAGTGCCGACCCAGGGGCCCTTCTTAGCAACGAGCAGTACTTC. Translating gives CASSADPGALLSNEQYF.